Given below is one TCR beta chain in context. Its antigen remains unidentified. The protocol was immunoSEQ multiplex PCR, while the TCRdb copy is restricted to in-frame clones and leaves out a portion. The sample has 300,000 to 400,000 clones, roughly 85% seen once. The data originate from a study of cytomegalovirus exposure and HLA in healthy donors. Germline V CDR1 and CDR2: MNHNS, SASEGT. The CDR3 length is 15 residues. The V end was cut by 7 bases, the J end by 8 bases, with 21 bases between. The study's findings and limits: The investigators catalogued 150 to 200 TCR beta chains as cytomegalovirus-associated.

The origin of this receptor is a woman younger than 35 in good health and CMV-seronegative. The sample consisted of PBMCs. The chain has TRBV6-1 and TRBJ2-1; a possible D gene is TRBD1 (7 bases). The CDR3: CASNRRQGGTDEQFF. DNA of the CDR3: TGTGCCAGCAACCGCAGGCAGGGGGGTACGGATGAGCAGTTCTTC.